Presented here are 20 T cell receptor beta chains from one specimen sequenced in a study of beta chain features in type 1 diabetes. Their antigen targets remain unknown. General observations from the study: Within each of all four CD4+ subsets, Type 1 diabetes patients had TCRB CDR3s that were moderately but significantly shorter.

Every bit of the isolated RNA underwent reverse transcription, so sequencing read expressed TCRB transcripts. Produced via immunoSEQ multiplex PCR; TCRdb's table is partial and in-frame only. The sample includes around 150,000 clones, roughly 9% of them seen just once. Source material: central memory CD4+ T cells from blood. The receptors were gathered from a woman aged 30 to 39 with type 1 diabetes.

The table lists this clone with a few counts. This chain links TRBV27 with TRBJ1-2; no definite D call. Looked up from germline, CDR1 is MNHEY and CDR2 is SMNVEV (reference sequence). The V end was cut by 1 base, the J end by 8 bases, with 17 bases between. The CDR3 extends over 15 amino acids. The CDR3, as DNA: TGTGCCAGCAGTTTATTACCGGGTTTGGGAGTCGGCTACACCTTC. This translates into CASSLLPGLGVGYTF.

This clone turned up a few times. The chain combines TRBV28 with TRBJ1-2; 8 bases align to TRBD1. Trimming at V came to 3 bases and at J to 7 bases, leaving 10 bases not matched to a gene. The CDR3 has 15 residues. The germline gives CDR1 MDHEN, CDR2 SYDVKM. CDR3 in DNA: TGTGCCAGCAGTTTCAGGGACAGGAGTACTAGTGGCTACACCTTC. Translated: CASSFRDRSTSGYTF.

Only a few counts were recorded for this clone. V is TRBV7-3 and J is TRBJ2-3; 8 nucleotides align to TRBD2. The J segment lost 0 bases and the V segment lost 0 bases, leaving 5 bases of the junction unmatched. CDR3 length equals 17 residues. Germline V lookup: CDR1 SGHTA, CDR2 FQGTGA. The CDR3 DNA is TGTGCCAGCAGCTTAACCCCTAGCGGGCTTAGCACAGATACGCAGTATTTT. This translates into CASSLTPSGLSTDTQYF.

The gene calls are TRBV5-1 and TRBJ2-7, with 12 bases that match TRBD1. Germline V lookup: CDR1 SGHRS, CDR2 YFSETQ. V gave up 3 bases and J gave up 0 bases; unmatched junction bases: 7. This CDR3 comprises 17 residues. CDR3 amino acids: CASSSGWDRGLSYEQYF. DNA of the CDR3: TGCGCCAGCAGCTCGGGCTGGGACAGGGGGCTCTCCTACGAGCAGTACTTC. The full variable domain, its missing parts supplied by reference TRBV5-1 and TRBJ2-7, is KAGVTQTPRYLIKTRGQQVTLSCSPISGHRSVSWYQQTPGQGLQFLFEYFSETQRNKGNFPGRFSGRQFSNSRSEMNVSTLELGDSALYLCASSSGWDRGLSYEQYFGPGTRLTVT.

The V gene is TRBV29-1, the J gene TRBJ2-7; 8 bases line up with TRBD1. CDR3 length: 12 amino acids. The V segment lost 6 bases and the J segment 5 bases; nucleotides outside the gene matches: 6. Germline CDR1 SQVTM, CDR2 ANQGSEA. The CDR3 reads CSVDGQGNEQYF. The CDR3 DNA is TGCAGCGTGGACGGACAGGGAAACGAGCAGTACTTC.

This clone was picked up a small number of times. This sequence joins TRBV18 and TRBJ2-7; D perhaps matches TRBD2 (6 bases). The CDR3 contains 14 residues. V lost 4 bases, J lost 0 bases, and 10 bases lay in between. Germline-derived CDR1 and CDR2 are KGHSH and LQKENI. DNA of the CDR3: TGTGCCAGCTCACTGACCGGGGGCTCCTACGAGCAGTACTTC. Its translation: CASSLTGGSYEQYF.

This clone was detected a few times. The V and J genes are TRBV11-2 and TRBJ2-6; possible D gene TRBD1, 6 bases. CDR1 is SGHAT and CDR2 is FQNNGV in the germline V gene. Trimming removed 2 bases at V and 0 bases at J, with 8 bases between. The CDR3 contains 16 residues. CDR3 sequence (DNA): TGTGCCAGCAGCTTACAGGGGACCTCTGGGGCCAACGTCCTGACTTTC. It encodes CASSLQGTSGANVLTF.

There are a few counts of this clone. The rearrangement links TRBV11-3 to TRBJ2-6, with 7 bases that match TRBD1. Germline CDR1 SGHNT, CDR2 YENEEA. Unmatched junction bases numbered 13, after V lost 5 bases and J lost 0 bases. This CDR3 comprises 19 residues. This CDR3 reads CASSLRATGQISGANVLTF. The DNA of the CDR3 is TGTGCCAGCAGCCTGAGGGCAACGGGACAGATCTCTGGGGCCAACGTCCTGACTTTC.

This clone occurred a few times. This sequence joins TRBV4-1 and TRBJ1-2, with 9 bases that match TRBD1. With 0 bases clipped from V and 5 bases from J, the junction kept 13 bases outside the gene matches. The CDR3 runs 18 residues. CDR1 MGHRA and CDR2 YSYEKL come from the germline V gene. CDR3 coding DNA: TGCGCCAGCAGCCAAGACGGTTCACCGGGACAGGGAAGATATGGCTACACCTTC. This translates into CASSQDGSPGQGRYGYTF.

This clone was counted only a few times. CDR3 DNA sequence: TGTGCCATCAGTGAAGCAGATGGGGGGATCACTGAAGCTTTCTTT. Translated: CAISEADGGITEAFF. The rearrangement links TRBV10-3 to TRBJ1-1; TRBD1 might be the D (5 bases). The CDR3 has 15 amino acids. Germline V gene data show CDR1 as ENHRY and CDR2 as SYGVKD. V lost 3 bases, J lost 4 bases, and 15 bases lay in between.

The chain recombines TRBV4-2 with TRBJ1-5, with a possible D match to TRBD1 (5 bases). Germline assignment: CDR1 LGHNA and CDR2 YNFKEQ. The germline V and J ends were trimmed by 1 base and 0 bases, with 16 bases remaining between them. The CDR3 consists of 18 residues. The CDR3 region is CASSQVKGKGHSNQPQHF. Written as DNA, the CDR3 is TGTGCCAGCAGCCAAGTCAAAGGGAAGGGGCATAGCAATCAGCCCCAGCATTTT.

The chain employs TRBV5-1 and TRBJ2-1; TRBD1 agrees at 9 bases. With 1 base clipped from V and 7 bases from J, the junction kept 6 bases outside the gene matches. CDR1 is SGHRS and CDR2 is YFSETQ in the germline V gene. The CDR3 is 15 amino acids. Here the CDR3 reads CASSLMTGGENEQFF. The CDR3 DNA reads as TGCGCCAGCAGCTTGATGACAGGGGGGGAGAATGAGCAGTTCTTC.

Only a few counts were recorded for this clone. The gene calls are TRBV5-1 and TRBJ2-1; 8 bases align to TRBD1. Losses at the gene ends were 0 bases for V and 8 bases for J; bases not matched to a gene: 7. The V gene's germline CDR1 is SGHRS and CDR2 YFSETQ. This CDR3 spans 15 amino acids. In DNA, the CDR3 is TGCGCCAGCAGCTTGGGGTCAGGGGGCGGATATGAGCAGTTCTTC. This codes for CASSLGSGGGYEQFF. The full variable domain, rest sourced from reference TRBV5-1 and TRBJ2-1, is KAGVTQTPRYLIKTRGQQVTLSCSPISGHRSVSWYQQTPGQGLQFLFEYFSETQRNKGNFPGRFSGRQFSNSRSEMNVSTLELGDSALYLCASSLGSGGGYEQFFGPGTRLTVL.

As regards this clone: The same CDR3 also results from other DNA sequences found in this sample. The V and J genes are TRBV4-1 and TRBJ2-7, with 12 bases identical to TRBD2. Trimming cost V 0 bases and J 4 bases; bases outside gene matches: 1. The CDR3 covers 15 residues. Germline-derived CDR1 and CDR2 are MGHRA and YSYEKL. The CDR3 region has the DNA TGCGCCAGCAGCCAAGATCTAGCGGGGGGGTACGAGCAGTACTTC. Translation gives CASSQDLAGGYEQYF.

This clone has a handful of counts. V gene TRBV11-2 combines with J gene TRBJ1-1; D not resolved. The germline gives CDR1 SGHAT, CDR2 FQNNGV. The CDR3 length is 14 residues. Trimming cost V 2 bases and J 1 base, with 8 bases left between them. CDR3 region: CASSLNPGNTEAFF. The CDR3 DNA follows: TGTGCCAGCAGCTTAAACCCAGGGAACACTGAAGCTTTCTTT.

This clone has a handful of counts. The chain is built from TRBV5-1 and TRBJ2-1, with 9 positions matching TRBD2. Per germline, CDR1 SGHRS and CDR2 YFSETQ. With V trimmed by 5 bases and J by 4 bases, 7 bases remained unmatched. The CDR3 has 15 residues. CDR3 protein: CASRTLAGVYNEQFF. The CDR3 DNA follows: TGCGCCAGCAGAACATTAGCGGGAGTGTACAATGAGCAGTTCTTC.

CDR3 bases: TGTGCCAGCAGTTTACGGACAGAGGAAAAACTGTTTTTT. Its protein product is CASSLRTEEKLFF. V usage is TRBV28 and J usage is TRBJ1-4; tentative D call: TRBD1 (6 bases). Trimming cost V 2 bases and J 8 bases, with 9 bases left between them. The length of the CDR3 is 13 residues. Germline V gene lookup returns CDR1 MDHEN and CDR2 SYDVKM.

This clone was found a few times. The chain couples TRBV19 to TRBJ2-5, with 8 bases that match TRBD1. This CDR3 spans 15 amino acids. From germline, CDR1 is LNHDA and CDR2 SQIVND (reference sequence). Unmatched junction bases numbered 10, after V lost 5 bases and J lost 5 bases. Written as DNA, the CDR3 is TGTGCCAGTAGTTTGGCAGGGGGCGCTGGGGAGACCCAGTACTTC. It yields the protein CASSLAGGAGETQYF.

This clone has more than one count but fewer than ten. This sequence joins TRBV6-5 and TRBJ1-1; D not certain. V lost 6 bases, J lost 3 bases, and 11 bases lay in between. The CDR3 contains 13 residues. Germline loops: CDR1 MNHEY, CDR2 SVGAGI. The CDR3 DNA reads TGTGCCAGCAGGGGCGACGGTTACACTGAAGCTTTCTTT. This gives the protein CASRGDGYTEAFF.

In this sample, this clone turned up a few times. The chain couples TRBV18 to TRBJ2-1; D might be TRBD1 (6 bases). Trimming pared 0 bases from V and 4 bases from J, leaving 13 bases between. The CDR3 has 16 amino acids. Per germline, CDR1 KGHSH and CDR2 LQKENI. This chain's CDR3 is CASSPPNQGLYNEQFF. DNA for the CDR3: TGTGCCAGCTCACCACCTAACCAGGGGCTATACAATGAGCAGTTCTTC. The whole variable domain, filled in from reference TRBV18 and TRBJ2-1, reads NAGVMQNPRHLVRRRGQEARLRCSPMKGHSHVYWYRQLPEEGLKFMVYLQKENIIDESGMPKERFSAEFPKEGPSILRIQQVVRGDSAAYFCASSPPNQGLYNEQFFGPGTRLTVL.